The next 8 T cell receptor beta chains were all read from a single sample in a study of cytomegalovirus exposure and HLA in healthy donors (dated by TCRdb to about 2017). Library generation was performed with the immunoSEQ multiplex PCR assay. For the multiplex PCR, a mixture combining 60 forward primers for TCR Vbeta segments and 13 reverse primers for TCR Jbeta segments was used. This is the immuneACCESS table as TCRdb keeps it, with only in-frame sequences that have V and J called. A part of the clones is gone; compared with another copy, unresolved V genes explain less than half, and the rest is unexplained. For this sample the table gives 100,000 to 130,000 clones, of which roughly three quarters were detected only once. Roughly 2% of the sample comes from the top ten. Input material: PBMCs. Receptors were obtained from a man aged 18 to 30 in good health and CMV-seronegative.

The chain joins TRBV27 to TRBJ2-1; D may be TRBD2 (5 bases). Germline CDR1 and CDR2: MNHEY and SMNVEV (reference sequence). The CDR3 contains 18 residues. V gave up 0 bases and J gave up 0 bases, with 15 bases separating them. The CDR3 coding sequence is TGTGCCAGCAGTTTATCGGCAGACATCCGGGGCTCCTACAATGAGCAGTTCTTC. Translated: CASSLSADIRGSYNEQFF.

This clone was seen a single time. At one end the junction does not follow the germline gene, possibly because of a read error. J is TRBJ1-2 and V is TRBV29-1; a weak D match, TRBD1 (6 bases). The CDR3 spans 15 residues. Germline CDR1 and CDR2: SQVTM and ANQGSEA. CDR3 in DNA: TGCAGCGTTGATAGGACACAAAAGGGGGATTATGGCTACCCCTTC. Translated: CSVDRTQKGDYGYPF.

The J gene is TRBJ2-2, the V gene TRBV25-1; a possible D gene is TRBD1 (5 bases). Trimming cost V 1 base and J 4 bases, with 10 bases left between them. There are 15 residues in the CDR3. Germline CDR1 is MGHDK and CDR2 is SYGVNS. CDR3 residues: CASSEWGRGTGELFF. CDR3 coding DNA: TGTGCCAGCAGTGAATGGGGAAGGGGCACCGGGGAGCTGTTTTTT.

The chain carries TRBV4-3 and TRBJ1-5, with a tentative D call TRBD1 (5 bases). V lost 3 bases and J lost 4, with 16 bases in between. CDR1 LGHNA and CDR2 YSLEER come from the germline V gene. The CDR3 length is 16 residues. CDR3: CASSQTLQGWNQPQHF. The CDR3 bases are TGCGCCAGCAGCCAGACTCTCCAGGGTTGGAATCAGCCCCAGCATTTT.

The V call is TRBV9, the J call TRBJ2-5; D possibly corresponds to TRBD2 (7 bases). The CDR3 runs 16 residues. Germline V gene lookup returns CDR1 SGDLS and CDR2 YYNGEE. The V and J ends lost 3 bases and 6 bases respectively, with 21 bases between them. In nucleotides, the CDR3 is TGTGCCAGCAGCGCTGCCCCCTCGGGGGGCCCCAAGACCCAGTACTTC. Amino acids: CASSAAPSGGPKTQYF.

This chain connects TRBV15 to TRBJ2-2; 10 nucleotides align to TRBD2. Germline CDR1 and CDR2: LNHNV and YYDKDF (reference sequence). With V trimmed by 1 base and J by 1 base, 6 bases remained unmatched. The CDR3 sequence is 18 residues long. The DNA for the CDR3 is TGTGCCACCAGCAGAGCGGGACTAGCGAACTTGAACACCGGGGAGCTGTTTTTT. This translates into CATSRAGLANLNTGELFF.

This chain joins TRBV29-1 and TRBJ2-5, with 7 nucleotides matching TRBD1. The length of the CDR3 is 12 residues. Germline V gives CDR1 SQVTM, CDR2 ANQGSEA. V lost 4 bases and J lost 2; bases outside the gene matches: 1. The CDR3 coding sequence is TGCAGCGTTGGACAGGGACAAGAGACCCAGTACTTC. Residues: CSVGQGQETQYF.

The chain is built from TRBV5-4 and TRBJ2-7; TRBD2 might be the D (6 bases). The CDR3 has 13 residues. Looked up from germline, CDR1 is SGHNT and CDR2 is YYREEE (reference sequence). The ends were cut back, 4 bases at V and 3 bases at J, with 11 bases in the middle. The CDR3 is CASSNAGGYEQYF. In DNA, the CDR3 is TGTGCCAGCAGCAACGCCGGGGGCTACGAGCAGTACTTC.